This T cell receptor (beta chain) was identified during a study of T cell responses to AZD1222 COVID-19 vaccine. Study findings and constraints: The donors showed a predominance of white British ancestry and of females, with possible underestimation of clonal diversity. In all cases, repertoires were sampled only after the peak T cell response.

Germline V lookup: CDR1 GTSNPN, CDR2 SVGIG (reference sequence). The V end lost 7 bases, the J end lost 2 bases, and 9 bases lay between the germline ends. The CDR3 consists of 11 residues. Only in-frame clones appear in the TCRdb table, and some are missing; sequencing was by immunoSEQ multiplex PCR. The table records around 130,000 clones, 91% of them present only once. Points on this clone: Its antigen remains unidentified.

This TCR was recovered from an adult in good health. The sequencing here drew on peripheral blood, taken on day 0 of AZD1222 vaccination. The V call is TRBV30, the J call TRBJ2-7; the D gene could be TRBD1 or TRBD2 (5 bases each). CDR3 nucleotide sequence: TGTGCCTCGGGGCCGACCTACGAGCAGTACTTC. This encodes CASGPTYEQYF.